This T cell receptor (beta chain) was profiled in a study of cytomegalovirus exposure and HLA in healthy donors. This CDR3 is 15 amino acids long. V was trimmed by 2 bases and J by 7 bases, leaving 16 bases between them. CDR1 and CDR2 (germline): SGDLS, YYNGEE. The study ran its PCR with 60 Vbeta and 13 Jbeta primers. Here immunoSEQ multiplex PCR was the method, and the copy in TCRdb shows in-frame clones only, minus some. Among fewer than 250,000 clones listed, approximately 83% were seen once. This receptor was taken from a woman aged 50 to 60 in good health and CMV-seropositive. This chain connects TRBV9 to TRBJ1-5; D gene uncertain. Source material: PBMCs. DNA for the CDR3: TGTGCCAGCAGCGTTACGGGGTTTACCGGGCAGCCCCAGCATTTT. It is translated as CASSVTGFTGQPQHF.